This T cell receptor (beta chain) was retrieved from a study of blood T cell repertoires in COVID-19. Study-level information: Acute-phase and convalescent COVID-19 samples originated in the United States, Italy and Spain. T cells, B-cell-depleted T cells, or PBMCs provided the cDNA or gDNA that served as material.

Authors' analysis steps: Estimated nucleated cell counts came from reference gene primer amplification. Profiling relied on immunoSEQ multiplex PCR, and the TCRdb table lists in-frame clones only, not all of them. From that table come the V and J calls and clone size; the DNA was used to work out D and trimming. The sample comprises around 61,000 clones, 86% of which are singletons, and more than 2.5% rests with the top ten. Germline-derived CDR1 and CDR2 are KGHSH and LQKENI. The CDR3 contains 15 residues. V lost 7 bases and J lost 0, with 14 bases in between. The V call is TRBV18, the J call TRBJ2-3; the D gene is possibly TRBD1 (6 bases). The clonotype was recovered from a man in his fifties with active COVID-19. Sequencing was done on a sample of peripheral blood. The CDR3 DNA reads TGTGCCAGCTGCCGAAACAGGGCAAGCACAGATACGCAGTATTTT. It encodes CASCRNRASTDTQYF. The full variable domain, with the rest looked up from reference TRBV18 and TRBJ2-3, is NAGVMQNPRHLVRRRGQEARLRCSPMKGHSHVYWYRQLPEEGLKFMVYLQKENIIDESGMPKERFSAEFPKEGPSILRIQQVVRGDSAAYFCASCRNRASTDTQYFGPGTRLTVL.